A few counts support the clone carrying this T cell receptor (beta chain). Its target is unknown. The 5'RACE template-switching step produced TCR cDNA and added a universal primer site and UMIs. TCRdb passed the 5' RACE reads through MiXCR, listing each CDR3 protein once. The repertoire holds some 560,000 distinct CDR3 sequences, with about a sixth as singletons. This sample was taken from a study of T cells after yellow fever vaccination. General study results and limits: The booster saw the reappearance of most primary-vaccination clones (approximately 96% CD4, 88% CD8). Abundant clonotypes from the bulk population could have been carried over as contaminants into FACS-sorted repertoires. Only a small proportion of the clonotypes turned up in both the CD4 and the CD8 compartments, likely arising from convergent recombination.

This CDR3 contains 15 residues. Trimming took 0 bases from V and 2 from J, leaving 10 bases between them. The V gene's germline CDR1 is MNHEY and CDR2 SVGAGI. This sequence was found in a man younger than 35 who received the YFV17D yellow fever vaccine. The input for sequencing was PBMCs, taken 5 days after the first yellow fever vaccination. The chain uses TRBV6-5 and TRBJ2-5; D not resolved. Here the CDR3 reads CASSYSSPEQETQYF. For the CDR3, the DNA is TGTGCCAGCAGTTACTCTTCGCCCGAACAAGAGACCCAGTACTTC.